A single sample is the source of the 8 T cell receptor beta chains below, sequenced in a study of cytomegalovirus exposure and HLA in healthy donors (dated by TCRdb to about 2017). The library was made by the immunoSEQ multiplex PCR assay. A mixture of 60 forward primers for TCR Vbeta segments and 13 reverse primers for TCR Jbeta segments was used in the multiplex PCR. In its TCRdb copy, this immuneACCESS table keeps in-frame sequences only and misses some clones. Where compared with another copy, unresolved V genes explain less than half of these, and the others have no known cause. Counted in this sample were about 170,000 clones; around 80% of them appeared once. The top ten hold 1% to 1.5% of the sample. Sequencing was carried out using PBMCs. These receptors came from a boy aged 2 to 10 in good health and CMV-seronegative.

The V gene is TRBV27, the J gene TRBJ1-1; D gene unclear. Between the trimmed V and J ends, which lost 7 bases and 1 base, there was a span of 10 bases. The CDR3 is 13 residues long. The germline V gene has CDR1 MNHEY and CDR2 SMNVEV (reference sequence). The CDR3 loop is CASMRRWNTEAFF. The CDR3 DNA follows: TGTGCCAGCATGAGGAGATGGAACACTGAAGCTTTCTTT.

In regard to this clone: The junction differs from germline at one of its ends, possibly a read error. The J gene is TRBJ2-1, the V gene TRBV5-1; D ambiguous. CDR1 is SGHRS, CDR2 YFSETQ, per germline. There are 12 residues in the CDR3. The chain's CDR3 is CASSLSDNEQFF. The DNA of the CDR3 is TGCGCCAGCAGCCTCTCCGACAATGAGCAGTTCTTC.

The rearrangement uses TRBV5-1 and TRBJ2-3, with a possible D match to TRBD1 (6 bases). Looked up from germline, CDR1 is SGHRS and CDR2 is YFSETQ. V was clipped by 1 base and J by 1 base, with 10 bases between them. The CDR3 length is 15 residues. CDR3 amino acids: CASSLFAGGTDTQYF. CDR3 DNA: TGCGCCAGCAGCTTGTTTGCAGGGGGCACAGATACGCAGTATTTT.

The J gene is TRBJ2-7, the V gene TRBV10-3; TRBD1 is a possible D gene (5 bases). Germline lookup yields CDR1 ENHRY and CDR2 SYGVKD. The CDR3 extends over 12 amino acids. Trimming took off 4 bases at V and 7 bases at J, with 11 bases between the two ends. For the CDR3, the DNA is TGTGCCATCAGTGTAGGGGTCGAGGAGCAGTACTTC. Residues: CAISVGVEEQYF.

V and J are TRBV2 and TRBJ1-2; D gene unclear. The CDR3 is made up of 15 amino acids. Germline CDR1 SNHLY, CDR2 FYNNEI. V lost 5 bases and J 2 bases, leaving 15 bases between the germline ends. CDR3 bases: TGTGCCAGCAGTAATGAAGAGGCTTTCAACTATGGCTACACCTTC. Its translation: CASSNEEAFNYGYTF.

V and J are TRBV7-6 and TRBJ2-1, with D perhaps matching TRBD2 (5 bases). This CDR3 comprises 15 residues. Germline CDR1 is SGHVS and CDR2 is FNYEAQ. Trimming took off 3 bases at V and 0 bases at J, with 9 bases between the two ends. This CDR3 reads CASSLSGSSYNEQFF. DNA for the CDR3: TGTGCCAGCAGCTTGAGCGGTAGCTCCTACAATGAGCAGTTCTTC.

The rearrangement links TRBV9 to TRBJ2-7, with D perhaps matching TRBD2 (6 bases). Germline assignment: CDR1 SGDLS and CDR2 YYNGEE. There are 14 residues in the CDR3. Trimming took off 3 bases at V and 0 bases at J, with 10 bases between the two ends. CDR3 sequence: CASSASVSSYEQYF. Written as DNA, the CDR3 is TGTGCCAGCAGCGCTAGCGTGAGCTCCTACGAGCAGTACTTC.

The chain couples TRBV29-1 to TRBJ1-2; no reliable D call. The germline V and J ends were trimmed by 5 bases and 0 bases, with 28 bases remaining between them. CDR1 and CDR2 from the germline V gene are SQVTM and ANQGSEA. The CDR3 is 19 amino acids. The CDR3: CSVWALPTPEKDTNYGYTF. CDR3 in DNA: TGCAGCGTTTGGGCCCTTCCAACGCCCGAAAAGGATACTAACTATGGCTACACCTTC.